The clone carrying this T cell receptor beta chain was seen a few times. Its antigen remains unknown. This sample was included in a study of T cells in Graves' hyperthyroidism and ophthalmopathy. With V trimmed by 2 bases and J by 0 bases, 7 bases remained unmatched. Germline CDR1 reads SEHNR; CDR2 reads FQNEAQ (reference sequence). CDR3 length: 17 residues. Study outcomes and limitations: By a 13 V-J model, ophthalmopathy was set apart from stable hyperthyroidism. Most clonotypes expanded in thyroid above 0.001 were likewise present in blood.

Hyperthyroidism, newly diagnosed and lasting under 2 months, affected patients aged 18 to 65. The investigators amplified TCR beta CDR3 regions from RNA transcripts. The HTBI primer set served for first-round RT-PCR of the TCR CDR3. TCRdb re-derived calls from the multiplex PCR reads in MiXCR, one entry per CDR3 protein. This table has fewer than 650,000 distinct CDR3 sequences, approximately 15% appearing once. The source is a woman in her forties with Graves' hyperthyroidism. Sequencing input: blood. J is TRBJ2-1 and V is TRBV7-9; 7 bases are a match to TRBD2. CDR3 protein: CASSLIGGGSSYNEQFF. The CDR3 nucleotides read TGTGCCAGCAGCTTAATTGGGGGGGGGAGCTCCTACAATGAGCAGTTCTTC.